The 7 T cell receptor beta chains reported below all come from one sample, sequenced in a study of blood T cell repertoires in COVID-19. Profiling relied on immunoSEQ multiplex PCR, and the TCRdb table lists in-frame clones only, not all of them. In the table there are 200,000 to 300,000 clones, around nine tenths of which are singletons. The sequenced sample was peripheral blood. These receptors all come from a man aged 25-45 years with active or convalescent COVID-19.

The V gene is TRBV19, the J gene TRBJ1-5, with 7 nucleotides matching TRBD1. Germline trimming cut 6 bases from V and 4 bases from J; bases unmatched to any gene: 6. Germline-derived CDR1 and CDR2 are LNHDA and SQIVND (reference sequence). The CDR3 runs 14 residues. The CDR3 nucleotides read TGTGCCAGTAGAAAACAGGGGTATAATCAGCCCCAGCATTTT. Translating gives CASRKQGYNQPQHF. Combining the CDR3 with reference TRBV19 and TRBJ1-5 gives the whole variable domain DGGITQSPKYLFRKEGQNVTLSCEQNLNHDAMYWYRQDPGQGLRLIYYSQIVNDFQKGDIAEGYSVSREKKESFPLTVTSAQKNPTAFYLCASRKQGYNQPQHFGDGTRLSIL.

This clone came up once. V and J are TRBV4-1 and TRBJ2-7; D possibly corresponds to TRBD1 (6 bases). Trimming left V 1 base short and J 6 bases short, with 10 bases between. Looked up from germline, CDR1 is MGHRA and CDR2 is YSYEKL. The CDR3 has 13 residues. CDR3 DNA: TGCGCCAGCAGCCAAGTACAGGGCTCCGAGCAGTACTTC. It translates to CASSQVQGSEQYF.

The chain carries TRBV5-4 and TRBJ2-1; D is unresolved. Germline V gene sequence: CDR1 SGHNT, CDR2 YYREEE (reference sequence). The CDR3 spans 15 residues. Trimming removed 2 bases from V and 0 bases from J, with 9 bases in between. The CDR3 loop is CASSFGGSSYNEQFF. DNA for the CDR3: TGTGCCAGCAGCTTTGGCGGAAGCTCCTACAATGAGCAGTTCTTC.

The chain joins TRBV7-8 to TRBJ2-7; 8 nucleotides line up with TRBD1. In germline, CDR1 is SGHVS, CDR2 FQNEAQ. Germline trimming cut 1 base from V and 3 bases from J; bases unmatched to any gene: 2. The CDR3 sequence is 14 residues long. The CDR3 loop is CASSLVDRGYEQYF. The CDR3 coding sequence is TGTGCCAGCAGCTTAGTTGACAGGGGCTACGAGCAGTACTTC.

In its sample, this clone was seen once. This sequence joins TRBV11-3 and TRBJ2-2; D may be TRBD2 (5 bases). Trimming took 1 base from V and 1 from J, leaving 16 bases between them. The germline gives CDR1 SGHNT, CDR2 YENEEA. The CDR3 extends over 18 amino acids. The CDR3 DNA is TGTGCCAGCAGCTTAGGTAGCCTATTCGAGGGGAACACCGGGGAGCTGTTTTTT. This gives the protein CASSLGSLFEGNTGELFF.

In its sample, this clone was seen a few times. The genes are TRBV9 and TRBJ1-6; no clear D. The length of the CDR3 is 14 residues. V was trimmed by 0 bases and J by 7 bases, leaving 8 bases between them. Germline lookup yields CDR1 SGDLS and CDR2 YYNGEE. As DNA, the CDR3 is TGTGCCAGCAGCGTAGGGGAGTGGAATTCACCCCTCCACTTT. Protein: CASSVGEWNSPLHF.

This clone was counted a few times. The chain recombines TRBV7-2 with TRBJ2-1; TRBD2 agrees at 7 bases. V shed 5 bases and J 0 bases; nucleotides not matched to a gene: 7. The CDR3 runs to 16 residues. CDR1 is SGHTA, CDR2 FQGNSA, per germline. The CDR3 loop is CASSPGGTRSYNEQFF. The DNA for the CDR3 is TGTGCCAGCAGCCCCGGGGGGACCCGCTCCTACAATGAGCAGTTCTTC.